These 8 T cell receptor beta chains originate from one sample sequenced in a study of molecular identifiers for immune sequencing clone quantification. TCRdb recomputed calls from the PCR reads with MiXCR, one row per CDR3 protein. Among around 470,000 distinct CDR3 sequences, about 25% were seen once, and the ten largest hold 0.76%. The sequencing sample was made of naive CD8+ T cells from blood, with Jurkat cell RNA spiked in. Sample subset: FACS-sorted CD8+CD4-CCR7+CD45RA+ naive T cells. These receptors all stem from a human donor in good health. Some libraries in this study had Jurkat cell RNA spiked in.

This clonotype was observed once. The junction and the germline gene differ at one end; a read error may be behind it. The gene calls are TRBV4-1 and TRBJ1-1; unclear D gene. The CDR3 extends over 16 amino acids. Germline CDR1 and CDR2: MGHRA and YSYEKL. The CDR3 spells CARSQVSGRLHTEAFF. The CDR3 coding sequence is TGCGCCCGCAGCCAAGTTTCAGGACGGCTGCACACTGAAGCTTTCTTT.

There are a few counts of this clonotype. J is TRBJ2-3 and V is TRBV4-1; D gene uncertain. V lost 0 bases, J lost 1 base, and 11 bases lay in between. The CDR3 has 16 residues. In germline, CDR1 is MGHRA, CDR2 YSYEKL. The CDR3 loop reads CASSQDLGYGTDTQYF. The DNA of the CDR3 is TGCGCCAGCAGCCAAGACCTGGGATACGGCACAGATACGCAGTATTTT.

A note on this clonotype: One junction end does not reproduce the germline sequence, and a read error may be involved. The genes are TRBV11-2 and TRBJ2-1; TRBD2 agrees at 9 bases. Germline CDR1 SGHAT, CDR2 FQNNGV. The CDR3 consists of 15 residues. The CDR3 nucleotides are TGTGCCAGCAGCTTTGGGACTAGCTATTACAATGAGCAGGTCTTC. Its translation is CASSFGTSYYNEQVF.

This sequence joins TRBV12-3 or TRBV12-4 and TRBJ2-3; a possible D gene is TRBD2 (5 bases). This CDR3 contains 12 residues. Deletions cut 8 bases from V and 6 bases from J, with 12 bases between. CDR3 in amino acids: CASGDRRDTQYF. The CDR3, as DNA: TGTGCCAGCGGGGATAGGAGGGATACGCAGTATTTT.

This clonotype was detected ten times or more. CDR3 in amino acids: CASSSSTGELFF. The CDR3 DNA reads as TGTGCCAGCAGCTCATCCACCGGGGAGCTGTTTTTT. The gene calls are TRBV7-9 and TRBJ2-2; D not resolved. CDR1 is SEHNR, CDR2 FQNEAQ, per germline (reference sequence). The CDR3 has 12 amino acids. Trimming removed 4 bases from V and 4 bases from J, with 4 bases in between.

The chain has TRBV4-3 and TRBJ2-6; either TRBD1 or TRBD2 may supply D (5 bases each). Germline V gene data show CDR1 as LGHNA and CDR2 as YSLEER. V was cut by 0 bases and J by 11 bases, with 23 bases left in between. This CDR3 has 18 residues. CDR3: CASSQDSGPLSGSHVLTF. CDR3 DNA sequence: TGCGCCAGCAGCCAAGATTCGGGACCCCTCTCTGGGTCCCACGTCCTGACTTTC.

The chain uses TRBV12-3 or TRBV12-4 and TRBJ2-2, with D tentatively TRBD1 or TRBD2 (5 bases each). The CDR3 runs to 15 residues. Trimming removed 5 bases from V and 0 bases from J, with 10 bases in between. The CDR3 spells CASSAGATNTGELFF. The CDR3 DNA sequence: TGTGCCAGCAGTGCCGGGGCAACGAACACCGGGGAGCTGTTTTTT.

This clonotype showed up many times. V is TRBV2 and J is TRBJ2-1; D might be TRBD2 (6 bases). Looked up from germline, CDR1 is SNHLY and CDR2 is FYNNEI. The CDR3 length is 14 residues. Trimming cost V 4 bases and J 7 bases, with 14 bases left between them. CDR3 in amino acids: CASSAPLARNEQFF. The CDR3 bases are TGTGCCAGCAGTGCTCCCCTAGCGAGGAATGAGCAGTTCTTC.